The rows below give T cell receptor beta chains drawn from one sample of a study of shared clonotypes between healthy human individuals. Data came from immunoSEQ multiplex PCR; TCRdb stores just in-frame clones and leaves some out. The repertoire holds about 2.1 million clones, roughly 91% seen once, with around 1.7% in the top ten. Sequences were obtained from naive CD8+ T cells from PBMCs. The receptor set was obtained from a man younger than 35 in good health. Some clones in this sample may be carry-over from other donors' samples. The CDR3 runs from the conserved cysteine through the conserved F or W. Each record gives: V gene, D gene, J gene, clone size, CDR3 protein, CDR3 DNA. The D gene is left open where the match is weak. For some rows the clone size is stated as once, few or many, or as a class when expanded; others skip it.

TRBV7-9,NA,TRBJ2-1,NA,CASSLVVTPDNEQFF,TGTGCCAGCAGCTTAGTGGTGACCCCCGACAATGAGCAGTTCTTC
TRBV10-3,NA,TRBJ2-1,NA,CAISIPGPTDNEQFF,TGTGCCATCAGTATTCCGGGACCCACGGACAATGAGCAGTTCTTC
TRBV9,NA,TRBJ2-3,NA,CASSGATDTQYF,TGTGCCAGCAGCGGGGCCACAGATACGCAGTATTTT
TRBV5-1,TRBD2,TRBJ2-7,NA,CASSLDLAGKYEQYF,TGCGCCAGCAGCTTGGATCTAGCGGGAAAATACGAGCAGTACTTC
TRBV5-6,TRBD1,TRBJ2-5,NA,CASSHGTVQETQYF,TGTGCCAGCAGCCATGGGACAGTACAAGAGACCCAGTACTTC
TRBV7-9,TRBD1,TRBJ2-3,NA,CASSVPQGATDTQYF,TGTGCCAGCAGCGTACCCCAGGGGGCCACAGATACGCAGTATTTT
TRBV29-1,NA,TRBJ2-1,NA,CSVEEPAYNEQFF,TGCAGCGTTGAAGAACCGGCCTACAATGAGCAGTTCTTC
TRBV7-9,NA,TRBJ2-1,NA,CASSLNYNEQFF,TGTGCCAGCAGCCTCAATTACAATGAGCAGTTCTTC
TRBV19,NA,TRBJ2-7,NA,CASSVQGTAAAEQYF,TGTGCCAGTAGTGTACAGGGAACCGCCGCAGCCGAGCAGTACTTC
TRBV18,NA,TRBJ2-3,NA,CASSPPGRTDTQYF,TGTGCCAGCTCACCACCGGGCCGCACAGATACGCAGTATTTT
TRBV1,NA,TRBJ2-7,NA,CTSSQRGRSLQNEQYF,TGCACCAGCAGCCAGAGGGGGAGATCCCTTCAGAACGAGCAGTACTTC
TRBV28,NA,TRBJ1-5,NA,CASSLSGGRSYQPQHF,TGTGCCAGCAGTTTATCCGGGGGCCGGAGTTATCAGCCCCAGCATTTT
TRBV9,TRBD1,TRBJ1-5,NA,CASSPTGGPQPQHF,TGTGCCAGCAGCCCAACAGGGGGGCCCCAGCCCCAGCATTTT
TRBV28,TRBD1,TRBJ2-7,NA,CASSLGQGGFTSVAYEQYF,TGTGCCAGCAGTCTGGGACAGGGGGGTTTCACTAGCGTCGCCTACGAGCAGTACTTC
TRBV5-5,NA,TRBJ1-1,once,CASSWFRNTEAFF,TGTGCCAGCAGCTGGTTCAGGAACACTGAAGCTTTCTTT
TRBV4-1,TRBD2,TRBJ2-2,NA,CASSLATSGRANGELFF,TGCGCCAGCAGCCTAGCCACTAGCGGGAGGGCGAACGGGGAGCTGTTTTTT
TRBV27,TRBD1,TRBJ1-5,NA,CASSPGTGLYQPQHF,TGTGCCAGCAGCCCTGGGACAGGTCTCTATCAGCCCCAGCATTTT
TRBV4-1,TRBD1,TRBJ1-4,NA,CASSLHTQGRDNEKLFF,TGCGCCAGCAGCCTACACACACAGGGGAGGGATAATGAAAAACTGTTTTTT
TRBV27,NA,TRBJ2-4,NA,CASSLEARENIQYF,TGTGCCAGCAGTTTAGAAGCGAGAGAAAACATTCAGTACTTC
TRBV28,TRBD2,TRBJ2-7,NA,CASSLQREGEQYF,TGTGCCAGCAGTTTACAGCGGGAGGGCGAGCAGTACTTC
TRBV7-3,NA,TRBJ2-3,NA,CASSLAATASTDTQYF,TGTGCCAGCAGCTTGGCCGCGACAGCTAGCACAGATACGCAGTATTTT
TRBV4-1,NA,TRBJ2-1,NA,CASSQDLVTGPAYNEQFF,TGCGCCAGCAGCCAAGATCTTGTTACGGGTCCAGCCTACAATGAGCAGTTCTTC
TRBV4-1,NA,TRBJ1-2,NA,CASSQEWGRVVVLYGYTF,TGCGCCAGCAGCCAAGAGTGGGGGCGAGTCGTCGTCCTCTATGGCTACACCTTC
TRBV27,NA,TRBJ2-7,NA,CASSPLIGHEQYF,TGTGCCAGCAGTCCATTGATTGGGCACGAGCAGTACTTC
TRBV4-1,TRBD2,TRBJ2-2,NA,CASSQDPSGADTTGELFF,TGCGCCAGCAGCCAAGATCCTAGCGGGGCAGACACCACCGGGGAGCTGTTTTTT
TRBV27,TRBD2,TRBJ2-3,NA,CASSSLAGAGTDTQYF,TGTGCCAGCAGTTCCCTAGCGGGAGCGGGCACAGATACGCAGTATTTT
TRBV9,NA,TRBJ2-7,NA,CASSVVDGTYEQYF,TGTGCCAGCAGCGTAGTTGACGGAACCTACGAGCAGTACTTC
TRBV7-9,NA,TRBJ1-1,few,CASRGVKNTEAFF,TGTGCCAGCAGGGGGGTTAAGAACACTGAAGCTTTCTTT